In this sample, the clone carrying this TCR beta chain turned up a few times. Its specificity is unknown. This sample was taken from a study of T-cell reconstitution after alpha-beta-depleted transplantation in children. Findings and limits, study-wide: Several hundred expanded graft clones reportedly gave rise to the alpha-beta T cells present about two months after transplant. Surviving thymic progenitors and recipient T cells were the source of high TCRbeta diversity at day 60 in some patients.

Unique molecular identifiers were used to barcode this TCRbeta library. Each CDR3 protein gets one entry after TCRdb re-called the PCR reads with MiXCR. The table shows 300,000 to 350,000 distinct CDR3 sequences, with around 16% occurring only once. Trimming took 4 bases from V and 4 from J; bases not matched to a gene: 8. The CDR3 runs to 14 residues. The V gene's germline CDR1 is SQVTM and CDR2 ANQGSEA. The sequences come from PBMCs, mostly from graft donor cells, collected 360 days after TCRalphabeta/CD19-depleted stem cell transplant. This clonotype was sampled from a male patient aged 2 to 10 who had a stem cell transplant for acute lymphoblastic leukemia, so the T cells may come from the graft donor. The chain is built from TRBV29-1 and TRBJ2-7, with TRBD1 matching 9 bases. The CDR3 bases are TGCAGCGTTGCCCGAGACAGGGGGTTATACGAGCAGTACTTC. Amino acid sequence: CSVARDRGLYEQYF.